This paragraph reports one T cell receptor (beta chain). Original processing methods: By means of reference gene primer amplification, nucleated cell counts were estimated. The assay was immunoSEQ multiplex PCR, and TCRdb's table has in-frame clones only and misses some. V, J and clone size reflect that table, while D and trimming were determined from the DNA. The table shows around 400,000 clones, with around nine tenths occurring only once. The entry originates in a study of blood T cell repertoires in COVID-19. J was trimmed by 1 base and V by 2 bases; bases with no gene match: 1. This CDR3 has 15 amino acids. The germline V gene encodes CDR1 MNHEY and CDR2 SVGAGI.

The source material was PBMCs or T cells enriched from blood (not recorded which). This receptor was identified in a woman in her twenties or thirties who had recovered from COVID-19. V gene TRBV6-5 combines with J gene TRBJ1-5, with 8 bases that match TRBD1. CDR3 loop: CASSYRQGSNQPQHF. The CDR3 DNA reads TGTGCCAGCAGTTACCGACAGGGGAGCAATCAGCCCCAGCATTTT.